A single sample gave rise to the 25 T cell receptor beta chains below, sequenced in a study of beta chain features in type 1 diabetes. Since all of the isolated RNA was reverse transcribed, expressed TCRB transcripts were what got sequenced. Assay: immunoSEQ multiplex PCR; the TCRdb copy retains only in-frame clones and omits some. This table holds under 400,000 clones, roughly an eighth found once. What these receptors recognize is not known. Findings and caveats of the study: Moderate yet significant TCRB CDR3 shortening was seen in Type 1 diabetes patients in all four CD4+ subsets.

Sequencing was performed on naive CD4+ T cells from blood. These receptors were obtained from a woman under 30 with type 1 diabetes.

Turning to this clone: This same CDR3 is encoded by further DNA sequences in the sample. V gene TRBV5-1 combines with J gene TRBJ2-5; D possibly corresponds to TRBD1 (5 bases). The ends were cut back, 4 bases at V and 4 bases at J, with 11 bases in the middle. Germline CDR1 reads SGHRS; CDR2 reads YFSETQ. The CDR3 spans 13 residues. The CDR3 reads CASSPGQRETQYF. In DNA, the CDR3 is TGCGCCAGCAGCCCTGGACAAAGAGAGACCCAGTACTTC.

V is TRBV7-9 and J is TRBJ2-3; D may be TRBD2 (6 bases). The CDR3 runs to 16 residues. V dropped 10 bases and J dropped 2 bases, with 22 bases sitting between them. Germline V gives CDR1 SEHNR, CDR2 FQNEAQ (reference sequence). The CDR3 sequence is CANTEVGGISTDTQYF. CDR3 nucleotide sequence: TGTGCCAACACCGAGGTCGGGGGAATCTCCACAGATACGCAGTATTTT. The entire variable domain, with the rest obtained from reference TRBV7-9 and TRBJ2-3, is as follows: DTGVSQNPRHKITKRGQNVTFRCDPISEHNRLYWYRQTLGQGPEFLTYFQNEAQLEKSRLLSDRFSAERPKGSFSTLEIQRTEQGDSAMYLCANTEVGGISTDTQYFGPGTRLTVL.

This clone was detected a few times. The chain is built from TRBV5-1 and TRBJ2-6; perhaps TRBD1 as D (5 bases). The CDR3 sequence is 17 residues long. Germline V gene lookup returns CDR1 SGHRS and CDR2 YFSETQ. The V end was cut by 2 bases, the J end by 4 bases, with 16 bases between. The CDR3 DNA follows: TGCGCCAGCAGCTTAGGGGCACTGACGGCCGGGGCCAACGTCCTGACTTTC. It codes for CASSLGALTAGANVLTF. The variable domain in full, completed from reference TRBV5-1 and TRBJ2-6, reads KAGVTQTPRYLIKTRGQQVTLSCSPISGHRSVSWYQQTPGQGLQFLFEYFSETQRNKGNFPGRFSGRQFSNSRSEMNVSTLELGDSALYLCASSLGALTAGANVLTFGAGSRLTVL.

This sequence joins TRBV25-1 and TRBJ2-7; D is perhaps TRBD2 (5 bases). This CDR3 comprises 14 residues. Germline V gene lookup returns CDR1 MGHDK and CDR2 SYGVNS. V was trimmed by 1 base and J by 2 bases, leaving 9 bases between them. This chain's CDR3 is CASSEFEGTYEQYF. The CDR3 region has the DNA TGTGCCAGCAGTGAATTTGAGGGAACCTACGAGCAGTACTTC.

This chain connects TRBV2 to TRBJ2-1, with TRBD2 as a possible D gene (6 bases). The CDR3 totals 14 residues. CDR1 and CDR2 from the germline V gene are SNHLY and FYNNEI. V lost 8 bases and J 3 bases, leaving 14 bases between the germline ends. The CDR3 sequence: CASGFGGVYNEQFF. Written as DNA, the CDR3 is TGTGCCAGCGGGTTCGGCGGGGTCTACAATGAGCAGTTCTTC.

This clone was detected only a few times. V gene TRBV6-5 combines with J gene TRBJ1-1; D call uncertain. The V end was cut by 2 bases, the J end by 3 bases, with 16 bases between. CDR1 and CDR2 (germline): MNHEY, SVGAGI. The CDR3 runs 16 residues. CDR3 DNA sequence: TGTGCCAGCAGTTACCGTCTAGGAGGCAAGGACACTGAAGCTTTCTTT. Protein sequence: CASSYRLGGKDTEAFF.

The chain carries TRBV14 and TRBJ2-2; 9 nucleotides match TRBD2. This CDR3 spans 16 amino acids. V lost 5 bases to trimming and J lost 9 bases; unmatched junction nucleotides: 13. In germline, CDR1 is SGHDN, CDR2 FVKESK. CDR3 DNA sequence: TGTGCCAGCAGCTTTCTGACTAGCGGAACCCCGAGGGAGCTGTTTTTT. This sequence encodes CASSFLTSGTPRELFF.

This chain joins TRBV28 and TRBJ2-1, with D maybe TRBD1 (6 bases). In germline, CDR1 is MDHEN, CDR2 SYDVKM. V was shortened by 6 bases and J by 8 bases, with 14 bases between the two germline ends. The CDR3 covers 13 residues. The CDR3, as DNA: TGTGCCAGCAGACAAAAGGGGGACCATGAGCAGTTCTTC. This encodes CASRQKGDHEQFF. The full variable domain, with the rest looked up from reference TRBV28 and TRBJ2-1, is DVKVTQSSRYLVKRTGEKVFLECVQDMDHENMFWYRQDPGLGLRLIYFSYDVKMKEKGDIPEGYSVSREKKERFSLILESASTNQTSMYLCASRQKGDHEQFFGPGTRLTVL.

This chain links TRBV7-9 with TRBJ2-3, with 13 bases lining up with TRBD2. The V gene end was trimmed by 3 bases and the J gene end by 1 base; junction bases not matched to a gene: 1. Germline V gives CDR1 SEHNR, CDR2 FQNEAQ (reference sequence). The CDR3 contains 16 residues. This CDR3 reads CASSLGTSGGTDTQYF. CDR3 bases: TGTGCCAGCAGCTTGGGGACTAGCGGGGGCACAGATACGCAGTATTTT.

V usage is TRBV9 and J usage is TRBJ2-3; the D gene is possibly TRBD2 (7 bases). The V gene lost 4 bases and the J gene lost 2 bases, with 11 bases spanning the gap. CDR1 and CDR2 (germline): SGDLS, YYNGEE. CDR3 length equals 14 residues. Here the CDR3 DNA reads TGTGCCAGCAGCAGGGCGGGGGCCACAGATACGCAGTATTTT. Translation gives CASSRAGATDTQYF.

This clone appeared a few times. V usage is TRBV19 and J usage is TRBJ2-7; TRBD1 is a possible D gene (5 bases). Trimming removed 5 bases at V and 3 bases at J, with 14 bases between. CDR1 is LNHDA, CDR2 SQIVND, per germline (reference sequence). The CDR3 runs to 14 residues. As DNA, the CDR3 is TGTGCCAGTAGTCCCGCCAACACAGGCTACGAGCAGTACTTC. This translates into CASSPANTGYEQYF.

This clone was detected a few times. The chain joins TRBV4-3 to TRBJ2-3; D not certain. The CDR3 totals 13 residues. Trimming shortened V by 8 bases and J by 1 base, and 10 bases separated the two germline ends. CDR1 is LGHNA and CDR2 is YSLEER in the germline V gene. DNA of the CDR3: TGCGCCAGCCGCACCAGTGGCACAGATACGCAGTATTTT. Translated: CASRTSGTDTQYF.

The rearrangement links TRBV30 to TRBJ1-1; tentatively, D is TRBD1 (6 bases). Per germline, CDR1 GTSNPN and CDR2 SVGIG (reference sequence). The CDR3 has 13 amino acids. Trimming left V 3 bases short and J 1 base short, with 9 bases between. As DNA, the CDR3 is TGTGCCTGGAGAGAACAGGGGAACACTGAAGCTTTCTTT. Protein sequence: CAWREQGNTEAFF. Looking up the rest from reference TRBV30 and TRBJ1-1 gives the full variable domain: SQTIHQWPATLVQPVGSPLSLECTVEGTSNPNLYWYRQAAGRGLQLLFYSVGIGQISSEVPQNLSASRPQDRQFILSSKKLLLSDSGFYLCAWREQGNTEAFFGQGTRLTVV.

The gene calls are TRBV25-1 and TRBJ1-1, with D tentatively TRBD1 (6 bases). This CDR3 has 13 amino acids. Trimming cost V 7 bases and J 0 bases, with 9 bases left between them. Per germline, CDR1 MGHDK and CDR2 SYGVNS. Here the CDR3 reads CASTQGMNTEAFF. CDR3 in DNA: TGTGCCAGCACACAGGGTATGAACACTGAAGCTTTCTTT.

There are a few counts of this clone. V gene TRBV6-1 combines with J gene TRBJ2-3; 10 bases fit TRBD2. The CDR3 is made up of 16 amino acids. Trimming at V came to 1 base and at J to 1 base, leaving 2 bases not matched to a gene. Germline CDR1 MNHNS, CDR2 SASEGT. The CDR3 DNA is TGTGCCAGCAGTGAAGGAGCGGGAGGGCGCACAGATACGCAGTATTTT. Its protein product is CASSEGAGGRTDTQYF.

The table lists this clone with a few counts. CDR3 region: CSAPLETQYF. The CDR3 nucleotides read TGCAGTGCTCCCCTCGAGACCCAGTACTTC. The chain combines TRBV20-1 with TRBJ2-5; no firm D call. The CDR3 has 10 residues. Germline loops: CDR1 DFQATT, CDR2 SNEGSKA (reference sequence). Trimming shortened V by 5 bases and J by 5 bases, and 6 bases separated the two germline ends.

CDR3 protein: CASSLGLQPQHF. In DNA form, the CDR3 reads TGTGCCAGCAGTTTAGGGCTCCAGCCCCAGCATTTT. J is TRBJ1-5 and V is TRBV28; D gene unclear. Trimming took off 2 bases at V and 7 bases at J, with 6 bases between the two ends. Germline V gene data show CDR1 as MDHEN and CDR2 as SYDVKM. This CDR3 is 12 amino acids long.

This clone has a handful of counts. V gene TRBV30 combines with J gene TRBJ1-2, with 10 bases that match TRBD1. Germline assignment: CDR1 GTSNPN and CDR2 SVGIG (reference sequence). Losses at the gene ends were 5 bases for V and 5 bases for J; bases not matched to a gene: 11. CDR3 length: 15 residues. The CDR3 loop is CAWGTGADRLYGYTF. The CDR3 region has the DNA TGTGCCTGGGGGACAGGGGCCGACCGTCTGTATGGCTACACCTTC.

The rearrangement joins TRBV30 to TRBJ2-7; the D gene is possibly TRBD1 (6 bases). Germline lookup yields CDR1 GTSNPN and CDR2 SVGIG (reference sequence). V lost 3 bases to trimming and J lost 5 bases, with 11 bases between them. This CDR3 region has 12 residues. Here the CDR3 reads CAWSPTGNEQYF. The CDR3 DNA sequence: TGTGCCTGGAGCCCCACAGGGAACGAGCAGTACTTC.

The CDR3 DNA reads as TGTGCCAGCAGCTTAGGGGGGACAGCCTACGAGCAGTACTTC. Amino acids: CASSLGGTAYEQYF. This sequence joins TRBV7-2 and TRBJ2-7, with 7 bases fitting TRBD1. CDR1 and CDR2 (germline): SGHTA, FQGNSA. CDR3 length equals 14 residues. Trimming took 1 base from V and 2 from J; bases not matched to a gene: 2.

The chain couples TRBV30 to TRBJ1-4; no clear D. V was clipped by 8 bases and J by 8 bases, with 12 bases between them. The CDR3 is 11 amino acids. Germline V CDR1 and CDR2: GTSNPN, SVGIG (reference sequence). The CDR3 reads CAGSTGEKLFF. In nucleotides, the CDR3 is TGTGCCGGCTCGACCGGGGAAAAACTGTTTTTT.

CDR3 bases: TGTGCCAGCAGCCCTGGACAGGGGAACACCGGGGAGCTGTTTTTT. As protein: CASSPGQGNTGELFF. This chain links TRBV7-3 with TRBJ2-2; TRBD1 agrees at 8 bases. Germline V gene sequence: CDR1 SGHTA, CDR2 FQGTGA. With V trimmed by 5 bases and J by 1 base, 3 bases remained unmatched. This CDR3 is 15 amino acids long.

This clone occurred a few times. This CDR3 reads CASSDRFDTQYF. For the CDR3, the DNA is TGTGCCAGCAGTGACAGGTTTGATACGCAGTATTTT. The rearrangement uses TRBV14 and TRBJ2-3; D possibly corresponds to TRBD1 (6 bases). The V gene's germline CDR1 is SGHDN and CDR2 FVKESK. With 6 bases removed from V and 6 bases from J, the gap between germline ends came to 10 bases. This CDR3 region has 12 residues.

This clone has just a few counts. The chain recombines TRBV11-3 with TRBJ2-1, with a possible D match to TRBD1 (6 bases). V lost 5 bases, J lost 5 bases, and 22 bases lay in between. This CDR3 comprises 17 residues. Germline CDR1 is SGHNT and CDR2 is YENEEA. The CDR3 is CASSTGSSNGAHNEQFF. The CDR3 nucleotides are TGTGCCAGCAGCACAGGGTCTAGCAACGGGGCTCACAATGAGCAGTTCTTC.

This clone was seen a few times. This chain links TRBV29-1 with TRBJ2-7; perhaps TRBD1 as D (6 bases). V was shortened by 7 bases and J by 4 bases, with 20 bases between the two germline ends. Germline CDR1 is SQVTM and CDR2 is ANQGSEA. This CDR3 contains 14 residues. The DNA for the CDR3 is TGCAGCGCTTCTCAGGGAACAGGGAGTTACGAGCAGTACTTC. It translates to CSASQGTGSYEQYF.